The 25 T cell receptor beta chains in this list originate from one sample, sequenced in a study of blood T cell repertoires in COVID-19. Produced via immunoSEQ multiplex PCR; TCRdb's table is partial and in-frame only. This sample carries roughly 450,000 clones, 90% of them seen once, and the ten largest clones take 0.6%. The sequenced sample was PBMCs or T cells enriched from blood (not recorded which). These receptors all stem from a man younger than 35 who had recovered from COVID-19.

The rearrangement joins TRBV27 to TRBJ2-2, with D tentatively TRBD1 (5 bases). Trimming took 3 bases from V and 4 from J, leaving 9 bases between them. Germline-derived CDR1 and CDR2 are MNHEY and SMNVEV (reference sequence). The CDR3 sequence is 14 residues long. The DNA of the CDR3 is TGTGCCAGCAGTTTGTACAGGCCCACCGGGGAGCTGTTTTTT. Its protein product is CASSLYRPTGELFF.

The chain has TRBV27 and TRBJ1-6, with 7 bases identical to TRBD1. The CDR3 has 15 amino acids. Germline trimming cut 5 bases from V and 7 bases from J; bases unmatched to any gene: 8. The germline CDR1 and CDR2 sequences are MNHEY and SMNVEV (reference sequence). CDR3 DNA sequence: TGTGCCAGCAGTCCCCCAGGGGGGTGGAATTCACCCCTCCACTTT. The encoded protein is CASSPPGGWNSPLHF.

The chain combines TRBV18 with TRBJ1-6; D not certain. This CDR3 is 13 amino acids long. Looked up from germline, CDR1 is KGHSH and CDR2 is LQKENI. Trimming left V 3 bases short and J 10 bases short, with 10 bases between. DNA for the CDR3: TGTGCCAGCTCACCTCTGGAGCGCTCACCCCTCCACTTT. Residues: CASSPLERSPLHF.

V and J are TRBV27 and TRBJ1-5; D gene uncertain. The CDR3 length is 19 residues. Germline V lookup: CDR1 MNHEY, CDR2 SMNVEV (reference sequence). V was trimmed by 1 base and J by 5 bases, leaving 24 bases between them. The CDR3 nucleotides are TGTGCCAGCAGTTTATTGGGTGTGGCTGGAGGTCTTGGGGATCAGCCCCAGCATTTT. It yields the protein CASSLLGVAGGLGDQPQHF.

The chain combines TRBV19 with TRBJ1-1; D might be TRBD1 (5 bases). Germline-derived CDR1 and CDR2 are LNHDA and SQIVND (reference sequence). Trimming pared 3 bases from V and 12 bases from J, leaving 14 bases between. The CDR3 covers 12 residues. The CDR3 nucleotides are TGTGCCAGTAGTATTGGGAGGGCAGGGACTTTCTTT. Translated, it gives CASSIGRAGTFF.

This clone was seen once. This chain links TRBV5-5 with TRBJ1-2; 9 positions agree with TRBD1. The CDR3 runs to 15 residues. Unmatched junction bases numbered 7, after V lost 0 bases and J lost 7 bases. Germline assignment: CDR1 SGHKS and CDR2 YYEKEE (reference sequence). The CDR3 DNA follows: TGTGCCAGCAGCTTGGAGGGGACAGGGAATTCTGGCTACACCTTC. Translating gives CASSLEGTGNSGYTF.

The chain recombines TRBV5-4 with TRBJ1-3; 9 positions match TRBD1. V shed 5 bases, J shed 1 base, and the junction held 4 bases outside the gene matches. Germline V gene sequence: CDR1 SGHNT, CDR2 YYREEE (reference sequence). The CDR3 contains 15 residues. DNA for the CDR3: TGTGCCAGCAGTAGGGGACAGGGATCTGGAAACACCATATATTTT. It translates to CASSRGQGSGNTIYF.

Only one count was recorded for this clone. The chain is built from TRBV5-1 and TRBJ1-1; D is unclear. The CDR3 totals 13 residues. V dropped 4 bases and J dropped 2 bases, with 9 bases sitting between them. The V gene's germline CDR1 is SGHRS and CDR2 YFSETQ. The CDR3 DNA is TGCGCCAGCAGCCCGATGAGAAACACTGAAGCTTTCTTT. This sequence encodes CASSPMRNTEAFF.

This chain uses TRBV3-1 (or the pseudogene TRBV3-2) with TRBJ1-1; possible D gene TRBD1, 5 bases. The CDR3 loop spans 18 amino acids. From germline, CDR1 is LGHDT and CDR2 YNNKEL (reference sequence). Trimming removed 0 bases at V and 1 base at J, with 18 bases between. In nucleotides, the CDR3 is TGTGCCAGCAGCCAAGATCGACCGGTGTTCGGGGGGAACACTGAAGCTTTCTTT. Amino acid sequence: CASSQDRPVFGGNTEAFF.

The genes are TRBV7-2 and TRBJ2-5; 16 bases are shared with TRBD2. The CDR3 has 19 residues. The junction had 7 bases not matched to a gene; V was cut back by 1 base and J by 2 bases. Germline V gene sequence: CDR1 SGHTA, CDR2 FQGNSA. This chain's CDR3 is CASSLVGGTSGRGQETQYF. The CDR3 coding sequence is TGTGCCAGCAGCTTAGTCGGGGGGACTAGCGGGAGGGGTCAAGAGACCCAGTACTTC.

This chain joins TRBV18 and TRBJ2-7, with 14 nucleotides matching TRBD2. This CDR3 is built from 19 residues. Looked up from germline, CDR1 is KGHSH and CDR2 is LQKENI. V shed 4 bases, J shed 2 bases, and the junction held 13 bases outside the gene matches. The CDR3: CASSLTRTSGGSPAYEQYF. Written as DNA, the CDR3 is TGTGCCAGCTCACTAACTAGGACTAGCGGGGGGAGCCCCGCCTACGAGCAGTACTTC.

The rearrangement links TRBV3-1 (or the pseudogene TRBV3-2) to TRBJ2-3; D call uncertain. Trimming pared 3 bases from V and 5 bases from J, leaving 9 bases between. This CDR3 has 13 residues. Germline values: CDR1 LGHDT, CDR2 YNNKEL (reference sequence). The CDR3 region has the DNA TGTGCCAGCAGCCACCCGAAGAGAGATACGCAGTATTTT. It codes for CASSHPKRDTQYF.

The J gene is TRBJ2-2, the V gene TRBV11-2; weak D call: TRBD2 (5 bases). CDR1 is SGHAT and CDR2 is FQNNGV in the germline V gene. The CDR3 runs to 14 residues. Trimming left V 5 bases short and J 6 bases short, with 13 bases between. This chain's CDR3 is CASSDRGWAGELFF. The CDR3 DNA reads as TGTGCCAGCAGCGATAGAGGGTGGGCCGGGGAGCTGTTTTTT.

The chain joins TRBV7-2 to TRBJ2-1, with D perhaps TRBD1 (5 bases). Germline lookup yields CDR1 SGHTA and CDR2 FQGNSA. This CDR3 spans 15 amino acids. The V end was cut by 1 base, the J end by 3 bases, with 10 bases between. The CDR3 loop reads CASSLVGQDYNEQFF. The CDR3 bases are TGTGCCAGCAGCTTAGTGGGGCAGGACTACAATGAGCAGTTCTTC.

The CDR3 nucleotides are TGCGCCAGCAGCTCCGGACAGGGTTCGGGGGAAAAACTGTTTTTT. This translates into CASSSGQGSGEKLFF. The gene calls are TRBV5-1 and TRBJ1-4, with 8 bases identical to TRBD1. The germline V gene encodes CDR1 SGHRS and CDR2 YFSETQ. The CDR3 has 15 residues. With V trimmed by 3 bases and J by 8 bases, 9 bases remained unmatched.

The chain combines TRBV2 with TRBJ1-2; TRBD1 is a possible D gene (6 bases). V was shortened by 4 bases and J by 4 bases, with 22 bases between the two germline ends. Per the germline V gene, CDR1 is SNHLY and CDR2 is FYNNEI. The CDR3 runs to 17 residues. Here the CDR3 reads CASSGRAGDANSYGYTF. The CDR3, as DNA: TGTGCCAGCAGTGGAAGGGCAGGGGACGCCAACTCCTATGGCTACACCTTC.

This clone occurred once. The rearrangement joins TRBV6-5 to TRBJ2-7, with 10 positions matching TRBD1. CDR1 and CDR2 (germline): MNHEY, SVGAGI. The CDR3 runs 15 residues. V lost 4 bases, J lost 4 bases, and 7 bases stayed unmatched. The CDR3 nucleotides read TGTGCCAGCAGTTCCTTGGACAGGGGGTGGTACGAGCAGTACTTC. Translation: CASSSLDRGWYEQYF.

The chain couples TRBV2 to TRBJ2-1; 8 positions agree with TRBD1. This CDR3 has 14 residues. V was clipped by 4 bases and J by 7 bases; unmatched bases: 6. Germline V gene data show CDR1 as SNHLY and CDR2 as FYNNEI. CDR3 in amino acids: CASSADRVLNEQFF. The CDR3 coding sequence is TGTGCCAGCAGTGCGGACAGGGTTTTGAATGAGCAGTTCTTC.

The CDR3 region has the DNA TGTGCCAGCAGTCCCGGGACAGGGGGCCCCGAAGCTTTCTTT. Translation gives CASSPGTGGPEAFF. V usage is TRBV6-6 and J usage is TRBJ1-1; TRBD1 matches at 12 bases. The ends lost 5 bases at V and 8 bases at J; junction bases unmatched: 6. Germline V CDR1 and CDR2: MNHNY, SVGAGI (reference sequence). CDR3 length: 14 residues.

This clone appeared once. The chain combines TRBV9 with TRBJ2-3; D not resolved. Germline assignment: CDR1 SGDLS and CDR2 YYNGEE. The CDR3 loop spans 13 amino acids. Trimming stripped 3 bases from V and 4 bases from J, with 9 bases between. CDR3: CASSGTTADTQYF. CDR3 bases: TGTGCCAGCAGCGGTACTACCGCAGATACGCAGTATTTT.

The rearrangement joins TRBV27 to TRBJ1-6; 8 nucleotides line up with TRBD1. The V and J ends lost 7 bases and 9 bases, in that order; junction bases with no gene match: 8. The CDR3 is 14 amino acids. Germline loops: CDR1 MNHEY, CDR2 SMNVEV (reference sequence). This CDR3 reads CASMTQGGGSPLHF. The CDR3 nucleotides are TGTGCCAGCATGACACAGGGGGGAGGTTCACCCCTCCACTTT.

The rearrangement links TRBV11-2 to TRBJ2-2; TRBD2 matches 11 bases. V lost 0 bases and J lost 3; bases outside the gene matches: 0. Per germline, CDR1 SGHAT and CDR2 FQNNGV. The CDR3 length is 16 residues. The CDR3, as DNA: TGTGCCAGCAGCTTAGAACTAGCGGGAGACACCGGGGAGCTGTTTTTT. It translates to CASSLELAGDTGELFF. The whole variable domain, remainder taken from reference TRBV11-2 and TRBJ2-2, is EAGVAQSPRYKIIEKRQSVAFWCNPISGHATLYWYQQILGQGPKLLIQFQNNGVVDDSQLPKDRFSAERLKGVDSTLKIQPAKLEDSAVYLCASSLELAGDTGELFFGEGSRLTVL.

The genes are TRBV2 and TRBJ1-1, with D possibly TRBD1 on 5 matching bases. CDR1 and CDR2 (germline): SNHLY, FYNNEI. Trimming removed 2 bases from V and 2 bases from J, with 12 bases in between. The CDR3 is 15 residues long. CDR3 protein: CASSENGHPNTEAFF. As DNA, the CDR3 is TGTGCCAGCAGTGAAAACGGACACCCAAACACTGAAGCTTTCTTT.

The chain employs TRBV11-2 and TRBJ1-4, with 10 bases aligning to TRBD1. This CDR3 spans 15 amino acids. The trim removed 5 bases at V and 10 bases at J, leaving 10 bases unmatched. From germline, CDR1 is SGHAT and CDR2 FQNNGV. The CDR3: CASSESGTGAGKLFF. The DNA of the CDR3 is TGTGCCAGCAGCGAATCCGGGACAGGGGCGGGAAAACTGTTTTTT. The complete variable domain, with remaining parts taken from reference TRBV11-2 and TRBJ1-4, reads EAGVAQSPRYKIIEKRQSVAFWCNPISGHATLYWYQQILGQGPKLLIQFQNNGVVDDSQLPKDRFSAERLKGVDSTLKIQPAKLEDSAVYLCASSESGTGAGKLFFGSGTQLSVL.

The rearrangement uses TRBV27 and TRBJ2-2, with a weak D call TRBD2 (5 bases). CDR1 MNHEY and CDR2 SMNVEV come from the germline V gene (reference sequence). The V end lost 5 bases, the J end lost 0 bases, and 13 bases lay between the germline ends. The CDR3 totals 16 residues. CDR3 bases: TGTGCCAGCAGTCTCGGGGAGCTAGCGAACACCGGGGAGCTGTTTTTT. As protein: CASSLGELANTGELFF.